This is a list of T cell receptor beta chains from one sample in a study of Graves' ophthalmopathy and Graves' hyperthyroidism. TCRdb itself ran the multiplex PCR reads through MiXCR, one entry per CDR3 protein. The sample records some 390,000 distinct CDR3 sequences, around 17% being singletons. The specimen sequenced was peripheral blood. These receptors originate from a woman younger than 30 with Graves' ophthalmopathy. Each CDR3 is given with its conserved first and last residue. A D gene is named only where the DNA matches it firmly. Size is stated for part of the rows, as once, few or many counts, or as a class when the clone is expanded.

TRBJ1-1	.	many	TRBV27	TGTGCCAGCAGGACAACCGGGCGACGTAACACTGAAGCTTTCTTT	CASRTTGRRNTEAFF
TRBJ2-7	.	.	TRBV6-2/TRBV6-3	TGTGCCAGCAAGAGGTGGAGAGGGGGAGACAGCCTTGACTACGAGCAGTACTTC	CASKRWRGGDSLDYEQYF
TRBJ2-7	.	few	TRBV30	TGTGCCTGCACCCTCGAGTCCTACGAGCAGTACTTC	CACTLESYEQYF
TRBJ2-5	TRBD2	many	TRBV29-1	TGCAGCGCCGGGGGGGAGACCCAGTACTTC	CSAGGETQYF
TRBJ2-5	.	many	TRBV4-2	TGTGCCAGCAGCCAAGATGGGGAAGGGGGCCAAGAGACCCAGTACTTC	CASSQDGEGGQETQYF
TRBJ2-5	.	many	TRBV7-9	TGTGCCAGCAGTTCCGCACCCATCAGTCAGACCCAGTACTTC	CASSSAPISQTQYF
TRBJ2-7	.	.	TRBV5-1	TGCGCCAGCAGCTTGGGCGGCTATAGCTCCTACGAGCAGTACTTC	CASSLGGYSSYEQYF
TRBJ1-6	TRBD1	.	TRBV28	TGTGTCACGGGGACAGGGACTTCACCCCTCCACTTT	CVTGTGTSPLHF
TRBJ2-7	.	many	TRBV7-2	TGTGCCAGCAGCCCTGCAACCGAGTACGAGCAGTACTTC	CASSPATEYEQYF
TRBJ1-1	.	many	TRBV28	TGTGCCAGCAGTTCCCGACGGGGAGTGAACACTGAAGCTTTCTTT	CASSSRRGVNTEAFF
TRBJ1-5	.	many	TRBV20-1	TGCAGTGCTAGAGGTCAGGGGCTGAGTCAGCCCCAGCATTTT	CSARGQGLSQPQHF
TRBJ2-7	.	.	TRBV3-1	TGTGCCAGCAGCACTGGCGGGGACCTTCGGCAGTACTTC	CASSTGGDLRQYF
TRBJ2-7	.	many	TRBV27	TGTGCCAGCAGTTTCCGTAACGGGAGAGCCGTTTACGAGCAGTACTTC	CASSFRNGRAVYEQYF
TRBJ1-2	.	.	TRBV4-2	TGTGCCAGCAGCCAAGATATGGCGGGGGGCTATGGCTACACCTTC	CASSQDMAGGYGYTF
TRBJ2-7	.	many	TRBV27	TGTGCCAGCAGTTTCTCCCAGGGTGATGCCTCCTACGAGCAGTACTTC	CASSFSQGDASYEQYF
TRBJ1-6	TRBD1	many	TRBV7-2	TGTGCCAGCAGCTTAGCCCAGGGACAGTCCAATTCACCCCTCCACTTT	CASSLAQGQSNSPLHF
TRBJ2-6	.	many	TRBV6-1	TGTGCCAGCAGTGCAAGACCGACGTTCTCTGGGGCCAACGTCCGGACTTTC	CASSARPTFSGANVRTF
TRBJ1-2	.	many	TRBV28	TGTGCCAGCGGTACAGCCTATGGCTACACCTTC	CASGTAYGYTF
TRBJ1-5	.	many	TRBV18	TGTGCCAGCTCACCTCCTCCTAGGGTAGGCTATCAGCCCCAGCATTTT	CASSPPPRVGYQPQHF
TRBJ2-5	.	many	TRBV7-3	TGTGCCAGCAGCTTTGGCCCCCAAGAGACCCAGTACTTC	CASSFGPQETQYF
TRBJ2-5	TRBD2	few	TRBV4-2	TGTGCCAGCAGCCAAGGGCGACTAGCGGAGGCCCAAGAGACCCAGTACTTC	CASSQGRLAEAQETQYF
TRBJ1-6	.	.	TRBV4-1	TGCGCCAGCAGCCAAGATGGAAGGGGTGAATTCTCCTATAATTCACCCCTCCACTTT	CASSQDGRGEFSYNSPLHF
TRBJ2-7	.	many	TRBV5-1	TGCGCCAGCAGATCCGGGACCACGACCTACGAGCAGTACTTC	CASRSGTTTYEQYF
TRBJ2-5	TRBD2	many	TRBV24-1	TGTGCCACCAGTGATTTGCAAGCGGGGGGACGGGAGACCCAGTACTTC	CATSDLQAGGRETQYF
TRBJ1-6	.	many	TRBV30	TGTGCCTGGGCACGGGACGGGAGCTCCTATAATTCACCCCTCCACTTT	CAWARDGSSYNSPLHF
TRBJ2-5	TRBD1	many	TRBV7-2	TGTGCCAGCAGCTACCGGGACAGAGACCTCCAAGAGACCCAGTACTTC	CASSYRDRDLQETQYF
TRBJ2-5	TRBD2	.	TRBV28	TGTGCCAGCAGTTTATCCCGGGGGGGGAGGGCCCAGTACTTC	CASSLSRGGRAQYF
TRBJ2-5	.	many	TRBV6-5	TGTGCCAGCGCTAATGGGGTGGGGCGGGTCGAGACCCAGTACTTC	CASANGVGRVETQYF
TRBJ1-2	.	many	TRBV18	TGTGCCAGCTCACCACCGTCGGGAATCGGATTTGATGGCTACACCTTC	CASSPPSGIGFDGYTF
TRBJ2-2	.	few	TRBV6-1	TGTGCCAGCAGTGTCGCGGGAATCACCGGGGAGCTGTTTTTT	CASSVAGITGELFF
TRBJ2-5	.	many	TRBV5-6	TGTGCCAGCAGCTTGGCTTTGGACGGTCAAGAGACCCAGTACTTC	CASSLALDGQETQYF
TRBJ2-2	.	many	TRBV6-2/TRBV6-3	TGTGCCAGCAGTTACGGGACACGGCCTCAGGAGCTGTTTTTT	CASSYGTRPQELFF
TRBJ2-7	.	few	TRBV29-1	TGCAGCGCACAGGGGGGGGGGCTGAGCGAGCAGTACTTC	CSAQGGGLSEQYF
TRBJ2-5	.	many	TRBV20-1	TGCAGTCACTCCATGGGGGAGACCCAGTACTTC	CSHSMGETQYF